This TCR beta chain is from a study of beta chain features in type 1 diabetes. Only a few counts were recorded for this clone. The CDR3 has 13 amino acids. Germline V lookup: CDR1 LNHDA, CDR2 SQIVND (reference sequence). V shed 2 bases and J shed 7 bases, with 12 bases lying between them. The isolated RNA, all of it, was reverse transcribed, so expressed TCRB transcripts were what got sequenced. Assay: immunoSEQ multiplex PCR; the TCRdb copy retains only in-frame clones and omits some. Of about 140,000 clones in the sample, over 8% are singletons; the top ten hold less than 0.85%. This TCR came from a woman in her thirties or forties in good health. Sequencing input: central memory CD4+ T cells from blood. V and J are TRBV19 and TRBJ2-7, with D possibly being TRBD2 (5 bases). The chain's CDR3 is CASSIQRNGEQYF. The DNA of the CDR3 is TGTGCCAGTAGTATACAGCGGAACGGGGAGCAGTACTTC.